The 15 T cell receptor beta chains below come from one sample, sequenced in a study of blood T cell repertoires in COVID-19. Sequencing was performed with immunoSEQ multiplex PCR; in TCRdb, only in-frame clones are kept and a portion is missing. Here the sample spans around 130,000 clones, around 87% being singletons. The sample taken for sequencing was peripheral blood. The receptors were gathered from a woman in her fifties or sixties who had recovered from COVID-19.

V is TRBV19 and J is TRBJ1-2, with D perhaps TRBD1 (6 bases). This CDR3 has 12 amino acids. Trimming cost V 6 bases and J 4 bases, with 9 bases left between them. Germline CDR1 is LNHDA and CDR2 is SQIVND (reference sequence). The CDR3 bases are TGTGCCAGTAGAGCAGGGGCCTATGGCTACACCTTC. As protein: CASRAGAYGYTF.

The CDR3 loop reads CASKGTVRTNSPLHF. The CDR3 bases are TGTGCCAGTAAGGGGACAGTCAGGACTAATTCACCCCTCCACTTT. V is TRBV19 and J is TRBJ1-6; the match to TRBD1 covers 7 bases. The CDR3 contains 15 residues. CDR1 is LNHDA, CDR2 SQIVND, per germline (reference sequence). V lost 7 bases to trimming and J lost 6 bases; unmatched junction nucleotides: 9.

The table lists this clone with a count of one. The rearrangement links TRBV11-3 to TRBJ2-7; no definite D call. The CDR3 runs 14 residues. Trimming removed 2 bases from V and 6 bases from J, with 14 bases in between. Per the germline V gene, CDR1 is SGHNT and CDR2 is YENEEA. The CDR3 DNA reads TGTGCCAGCAGCTTAAGCGCCCGCGACTCCGAGCAGTACTTC. Translation: CASSLSARDSEQYF.

The chain combines TRBV7-9 with TRBJ1-5, with 7 bases aligning to TRBD1. V dropped 5 bases and J dropped 0; count of bases not matched to a gene: 7. The CDR3 runs 16 residues. Germline V gene sequence: CDR1 SEHNR, CDR2 FQNEAQ (reference sequence). CDR3 sequence reads: CASSPWDSNSNQPQHF. The CDR3 DNA sequence: TGTGCCAGCAGCCCATGGGACAGTAATAGCAATCAGCCCCAGCATTTT.

The chain joins TRBV27 to TRBJ1-2; 7 bases are a match to TRBD1. The CDR3 totals 17 residues. Germline CDR1 is MNHEY and CDR2 is SMNVEV (reference sequence). V lost 5 bases and J lost 4; bases outside the gene matches: 16. CDR3 residues: CASSPKAGTAQLYGYTF. The CDR3 bases are TGTGCCAGCAGTCCCAAGGCCGGGACAGCTCAACTCTATGGCTACACCTTC.

The CDR3 loop is CASSPGEGRALYEQFF. The CDR3 region has the DNA TGTGCCAGTAGTCCGGGTGAAGGGAGGGCTCTGTATGAGCAGTTCTTC. The V call is TRBV19, the J call TRBJ2-1, with TRBD2 matching over 7 bases. The CDR3 covers 16 residues. Looked up from germline, CDR1 is LNHDA and CDR2 is SQIVND (reference sequence). V gave up 5 bases and J gave up 8 bases; unmatched junction bases: 15. Supplemented by reference TRBV19 and TRBJ2-1, the full variable domain reads DGGITQSPKYLFRKEGQNVTLSCEQNLNHDAMYWYRQDPGQGLRLIYYSQIVNDFQKGDIAEGYSVSREKKESFPLTVTSAQKNPTAFYLCASSPGEGRALYEQFFGPGTRLTVL.

The chain couples TRBV30 to TRBJ2-2, with 8 bases lining up with TRBD2. V was pared by 3 bases and J by 4 bases, with 19 bases of the junction left unmatched. The germline CDR1 and CDR2 sequences are GTSNPN and SVGIG (reference sequence). This CDR3 is 19 amino acids long. CDR3 nucleotides: TGTGCCTGGAGACCATGGTTAAGACCGGGACTAGGAGTCACCGGGGAGCTGTTTTTT. Protein product: CAWRPWLRPGLGVTGELFF.

V usage is TRBV4-1 and J usage is TRBJ2-1, with TRBD2 matching 7 bases. CDR1 and CDR2 (germline): MGHRA, YSYEKL. There are 16 residues in the CDR3. J lost 6 bases, V lost 1 base, and 9 bases had no gene match. DNA of the CDR3: TGCGCCAGCAGCCAAGCCGGGACTATGGAGGGCAATGAGCAGTTCTTC. It specifies CASSQAGTMEGNEQFF.

This chain links TRBV9 with TRBJ2-3; 7 bases are a match to TRBD2. The CDR3 extends over 15 amino acids. The V segment lost 1 base and the J segment 0 bases; nucleotides outside the gene matches: 2. CDR1 is SGDLS and CDR2 is YYNGEE in the germline V gene. The CDR3 reads CASSVLAASTDTQYF. Here the CDR3 DNA reads TGTGCCAGCAGCGTACTAGCGGCTAGCACAGATACGCAGTATTTT.

This clone was detected once. The gene calls are TRBV6-5 and TRBJ2-1; TRBD1 matches at 10 bases. This CDR3 has 13 residues. Germline lookup yields CDR1 MNHEY and CDR2 SVGAGI. The V segment lost 5 bases and the J segment 8 bases; nucleotides outside the gene matches: 3. The DNA of the CDR3 is TGTGCCAGCAGTACTGGGACAGGGGATGAGCAGTTCTTC. Translation gives CASSTGTGDEQFF.

In regard to this clone: At one of its ends the junction is not consistent with the germline gene, which may arise from a read error. The chain employs TRBV2 and TRBJ2-7, with a possible D match to TRBD1 (6 bases). Germline loops: CDR1 SNHLY, CDR2 FYNNEI. The CDR3 has 11 amino acids. The CDR3 bases are TGTGCCAGCAGTGATGGGGACATCGGAAGCTTC. The encoded protein is CASSDGDIGSF.

V usage is TRBV7-8 and J usage is TRBJ1-3; D gene unclear. This CDR3 has 13 amino acids. Germline V CDR1 and CDR2: SGHVS, FQNEAQ. V was cut by 4 bases and J by 4 bases, with 8 bases left in between. Written as DNA, the CDR3 is TGTGCCAGCAGCTCCCTTAGAGGAAACACCATATATTTT. Translating it yields CASSSLRGNTIYF.

V and J are TRBV6-6 and TRBJ1-1, with 7 bases that match TRBD1. The CDR3 covers 15 residues. J was trimmed by 2 bases and V by 0 bases; bases with no gene match: 3. CDR1 is MNHNY, CDR2 SVGAGI, per germline (reference sequence). The CDR3 DNA sequence: TGTGCCAGCAGTTACTCAGGACAGGCCAACACTGAAGCTTTCTTT. Its protein is CASSYSGQANTEAFF.

In its sample, this clone was seen a few times. The V and J genes are TRBV6-2 or TRBV6-3 and TRBJ2-3, with unresolved D. This CDR3 comprises 14 residues. Germline CDR1 is MNHEY and CDR2 is SVGEGT. V dropped 4 bases and J dropped 6 bases, with 14 bases sitting between them. In nucleotides, the CDR3 is TGTGCCAGCAGTTCAGGTCAGCCCCTGGATACGCAGTATTTT. Residues: CASSSGQPLDTQYF.

The gene calls are TRBV29-1 and TRBJ1-1, with D perhaps matching TRBD1 (6 bases). V lost 7 bases and J lost 3, with 12 bases in between. This CDR3 is built from 12 residues. The germline CDR1 and CDR2 sequences are SQVTM and ANQGSEA. For the CDR3, the DNA is TGCAGCGCATTGGGGGCGGACACTGAAGCTTTCTTT. This codes for CSALGADTEAFF.